The present TCR gamma chain was sequenced within a study of gamma-delta chains in newborns, infants, children. Study in general: Microbial exposure reportedly drives polyclonal innate γδ T cell expansion after birth.

This CDR3 spans 16 amino acids. J was trimmed by 7 bases and V by 2 bases; bases with no gene match: 5. Germline V gene lookup returns CDR1 GITISATS and CDR2 ISYDGTV (reference sequence). TCRdb ran CATT on the reads. This sample has some 4,000 gamma-chain clones, with about 63% found just once. Material: blood. This TCR came from a child who was a newborn, infant or young child, either healthy, febrile or measles-vaccinated (not recorded which). The chain has TRGV9 and TRGJP. Since TCRdb gives no J gene, matching the DNA to germline was used here to assign it. The CDR3 region has the DNA TGTGCCTTGTGGGAGGCCGCGGAGTTGGGCAAAAAAATCAAGGTATTT. It codes for CALWEAAELGKKIKVF.